Below are 21 T cell receptor beta chains sequenced from a single sample in a study of radiotherapy plus CTLA-4 blockade in lung cancer. Sequencing was performed with immunoSEQ multiplex PCR; in TCRdb, only in-frame clones are kept and a portion is missing. Of fewer than 95,000 clones in the sample, around four fifths were seen once. Sample: peripheral blood, taken from a patient treated with radiotherapy plus ipilimumab. All receptors derive from a human donor with non-small cell lung cancer who had stable disease on radiotherapy plus ipilimumab.

The rearrangement joins TRBV6-5 to TRBJ2-2; TRBD2 might be the D (6 bases). This CDR3 comprises 15 residues. From germline, CDR1 is MNHEY and CDR2 SVGAGI. V lost 8 bases, J lost 5 bases, and 18 bases lay in between. The DNA of the CDR3 is TGTGCCAGCGGGATTTTAGGGGCGGGAACCGGGGAGCTGTTTTTT. It translates to CASGILGAGTGELFF.

The genes are TRBV7-2 and TRBJ2-1; the match to TRBD2 covers 11 bases. The CDR3 length is 17 residues. The V and J ends lost 5 bases and 3 bases, in that order; junction bases with no gene match: 9. Germline lookup yields CDR1 SGHTA and CDR2 FQGNSA. The CDR3 DNA reads as TGTGCCAGCAGCCAGCGACTAGCGGGGTTCGGCTACAATGAGCAGTTCTTC. This translates into CASSQRLAGFGYNEQFF.

The rearrangement uses TRBV7-9 and TRBJ1-1; D might be TRBD1 (6 bases). The germline CDR1 and CDR2 sequences are SEHNR and FQNEAQ (reference sequence). Trimming took 1 base from V and 11 from J, leaving 11 bases between them. CDR3 size: 12 residues. For the CDR3, the DNA is TGTGCCAGCAGCTTAGAACAGGGTCGGGCTTTCTTT. Protein: CASSLEQGRAFF.

This rearrangement joins TRBV9 to TRBJ1-5; no definite D call. CDR1 and CDR2 from the germline V gene are SGDLS and YYNGEE. The CDR3 is made up of 13 amino acids. The V end was cut by 1 base, the J end by 3 bases, with 5 bases between. CDR3 in DNA: TGTGCCAGCAGCGTAACTGACAATCAGCCCCAGCATTTT. Protein: CASSVTDNQPQHF.

This clone has only one observation. The chain has TRBV5-1 and TRBJ1-2; D unresolved. Germline values: CDR1 SGHRS, CDR2 YFSETQ. V was trimmed by 1 base and J by 3 bases, leaving 16 bases between them. The CDR3 contains 16 residues. CDR3 in amino acids: CASSLSASGGDYGYTF. CDR3 DNA: TGCGCCAGCAGCTTGTCGGCTAGCGGCGGGGACTATGGCTACACCTTC.

The chain has TRBV11-2 and TRBJ2-3; tentatively, D is TRBD1 or TRBD2 (6 bases each). V gave up 5 bases and J gave up 4 bases, with 16 bases separating them. The germline V gene has CDR1 SGHAT and CDR2 FQNNGV. This CDR3 has 15 residues. CDR3 in DNA: TGTGCCAGCAGCACCGTACGGGGGCGCGCAGATACGCAGTATTTT. This encodes CASSTVRGRADTQYF.

The V and J genes are TRBV9 and TRBJ2-1; D not resolved. Trimming pared 2 bases from V and 8 bases from J, leaving 8 bases between. Per the germline V gene, CDR1 is SGDLS and CDR2 is YYNGEE. The CDR3 length is 12 residues. CDR3 sequence: CASSVGPHEQFF. The CDR3 bases are TGTGCCAGCAGCGTCGGACCCCATGAGCAGTTCTTC.

This clone occurred a few times. This chain links TRBV5-4 with TRBJ1-1; TRBD1 aligns across 9 bases. V was pared by 4 bases and J by 7 bases, with 8 bases of the junction left unmatched. Germline CDR1 and CDR2: SGHNT and YYREEE (reference sequence). This CDR3 spans 14 amino acids. The CDR3 DNA is TGTGCCAGCAGCCCCCCGGGACAGGGAAATGAAGCTTTCTTT. It is translated as CASSPPGQGNEAFF.

J is TRBJ2-7 and V is TRBV19; the D gene is possibly TRBD2 (5 bases). This CDR3 is built from 15 residues. Trimming took 1 base from V and 0 from J, leaving 10 bases between them. The germline gives CDR1 LNHDA, CDR2 SQIVND (reference sequence). This chain's CDR3 is CASSIARGSSYEQYF. CDR3 DNA sequence: TGTGCCAGTAGTATAGCCCGGGGAAGCTCCTACGAGCAGTACTTC.

The chain employs TRBV28 and TRBJ2-4, with 8 bases fitting TRBD1. There are 16 residues in the CDR3. J lost 7 bases, V lost 5 bases, and 13 bases had no gene match. Looked up from germline, CDR1 is MDHEN and CDR2 is SYDVKM. The CDR3 sequence is CASSPNRQGKRNIQYF. The CDR3 nucleotides read TGTGCCAGCAGTCCCAATCGACAGGGGAAACGGAACATTCAGTACTTC.

This chain connects TRBV27 to TRBJ2-1; 9 bases are a match to TRBD2. J lost 4 bases, V lost 4 bases, and 11 bases had no gene match. The CDR3 is 17 amino acids. Per the germline V gene, CDR1 is MNHEY and CDR2 is SMNVEV (reference sequence). CDR3 amino acids: CASSSSLSGSWYNEQFF. The CDR3 DNA reads as TGTGCCAGCAGTTCGTCGCTTAGCGGGAGCTGGTACAATGAGCAGTTCTTC.

The CDR3 bases are TGTGCCAGCAGTGAATTGGGGGCGGACCAGCCCCAGCATTTT. As protein: CASSELGADQPQHF. The chain carries TRBV2 and TRBJ1-5; D perhaps matches TRBD1 (6 bases). The V gene lost 2 bases and the J gene lost 7 bases, with 12 bases spanning the gap. The CDR3 has 14 amino acids. CDR1 SNHLY and CDR2 FYNNEI come from the germline V gene.

The rearrangement uses TRBV6-5 and TRBJ2-1; maybe TRBD2 (5 bases). The CDR3 is 13 residues long. The germline V and J ends were trimmed by 8 bases and 4 bases, with 12 bases remaining between them. The V gene's germline CDR1 is MNHEY and CDR2 SVGAGI. CDR3 sequence reads: CASSVGVYNEQFF. As DNA, the CDR3 is TGTGCCAGCTCTGTCGGGGTTTACAATGAGCAGTTCTTC.

The V gene is TRBV19, the J gene TRBJ1-5; 8 bases are shared with TRBD1. The CDR3 is made up of 13 amino acids. From germline, CDR1 is LNHDA and CDR2 SQIVND (reference sequence). V lost 8 bases and J lost 7; bases outside the gene matches: 7. CDR3 region: CASAQGDRQPQHF. The CDR3 DNA follows: TGTGCCAGTGCTCAGGGGGACAGGCAGCCCCAGCATTTT. The variable domain in full, with the rest retrieved from reference TRBV19 and TRBJ1-5, is DGGITQSPKYLFRKEGQNVTLSCEQNLNHDAMYWYRQDPGQGLRLIYYSQIVNDFQKGDIAEGYSVSREKKESFPLTVTSAQKNPTAFYLCASAQGDRQPQHFGDGTRLSIL.

The chain is built from TRBV30 and TRBJ2-3; D perhaps matches TRBD1 (6 bases). The CDR3 runs 17 residues. V dropped 2 bases and J dropped 3 bases, with 21 bases sitting between them. CDR1 GTSNPN and CDR2 SVGIG come from the germline V gene (reference sequence). This CDR3 is CAWSTPKGLRGTDTQYF. The CDR3 DNA sequence: TGTGCCTGGAGTACCCCGAAGGGCTTAAGGGGGACAGATACGCAGTATTTT. Supplemented by reference TRBV30 and TRBJ2-3, the full variable domain reads SQTIHQWPATLVQPVGSPLSLECTVEGTSNPNLYWYRQAAGRGLQLLFYSVGIGQISSEVPQNLSASRPQDRQFILSSKKLLLSDSGFYLCAWSTPKGLRGTDTQYFGPGTRLTVL.

This chain connects TRBV2 to TRBJ1-5; D is perhaps TRBD1 (5 bases). Germline lookup yields CDR1 SNHLY and CDR2 FYNNEI. CDR3 length equals 14 residues. Trimming shortened V by 5 bases and J by 4 bases, and 12 bases separated the two germline ends. CDR3 nucleotide sequence: TGTGCCAGCAGTCCGGGACGGATGAATCAGCCCCAGCATTTT. It translates to CASSPGRMNQPQHF.

The chain is built from TRBV5-4 and TRBJ1-1; D remains ambiguous. V lost 4 bases and J lost 0, with 13 bases in between. Germline CDR1 is SGHNT and CDR2 is YYREEE (reference sequence). The CDR3 loop spans 15 amino acids. CDR3 sequence (DNA): TGTGCCAGCAGCGCCGGAAAAACGATGAACACTGAAGCTTTCTTT. Amino acids: CASSAGKTMNTEAFF.

This clone was picked up a small number of times. This chain links TRBV19 with TRBJ1-2; 9 positions agree with TRBD1. Looked up from germline, CDR1 is LNHDA and CDR2 is SQIVND (reference sequence). The CDR3 spans 15 residues. The V segment lost 7 bases and the J segment 3 bases; nucleotides outside the gene matches: 9. CDR3 sequence: CASTTTGTGYYGYTF. The CDR3 DNA is TGTGCCAGTACAACTACCGGGACAGGGTACTATGGCTACACCTTC.

V gene TRBV9 combines with J gene TRBJ2-3; 10 bases agree with TRBD2. Germline assignment: CDR1 SGDLS and CDR2 YYNGEE. The CDR3 covers 16 residues. The V gene end was trimmed by 5 bases and the J gene end by 0 bases; junction bases not matched to a gene: 6. CDR3 sequence: CASSSGGSSSTDTQYF. CDR3 bases: TGTGCCAGCAGTAGCGGGGGGTCTTCTAGCACAGATACGCAGTATTTT.

The chain has TRBV6-4 and TRBJ2-1, with 8 bases that match TRBD2. V lost 6 bases and J lost 5; bases outside the gene matches: 6. The CDR3 sequence is 14 residues long. From germline, CDR1 is MRHNA and CDR2 SNTAGT. The CDR3 DNA reads TGTGCCAGCAGCCACCGGGAGGGCCACAATGAGCAGTTCTTC. This sequence encodes CASSHREGHNEQFF.

The rearrangement joins TRBV19 to TRBJ1-1; tentatively, D is TRBD1 (6 bases). Trimming took 0 bases from V and 7 from J, leaving 21 bases between them. Germline V gives CDR1 LNHDA, CDR2 SQIVND (reference sequence). This CDR3 contains 17 residues. CDR3 coding DNA: TGTGCCAGTAGTATAGATGGGGGGGGCTGGGAGAAGAGTGAAGCTTTCTTT. This translates into CASSIDGGGWEKSEAFF.